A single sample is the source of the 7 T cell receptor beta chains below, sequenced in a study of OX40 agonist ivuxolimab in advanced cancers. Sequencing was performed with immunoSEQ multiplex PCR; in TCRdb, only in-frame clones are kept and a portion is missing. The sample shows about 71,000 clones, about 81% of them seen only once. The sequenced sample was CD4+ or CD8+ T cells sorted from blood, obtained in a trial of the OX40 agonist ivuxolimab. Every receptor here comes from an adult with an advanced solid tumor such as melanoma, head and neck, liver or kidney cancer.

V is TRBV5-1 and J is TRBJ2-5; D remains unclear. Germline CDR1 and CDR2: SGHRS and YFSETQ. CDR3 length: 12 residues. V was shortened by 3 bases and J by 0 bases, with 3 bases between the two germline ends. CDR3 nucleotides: TGCGCCAGCAGCTCCAACCAAGAGACCCAGTACTTC. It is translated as CASSSNQETQYF.

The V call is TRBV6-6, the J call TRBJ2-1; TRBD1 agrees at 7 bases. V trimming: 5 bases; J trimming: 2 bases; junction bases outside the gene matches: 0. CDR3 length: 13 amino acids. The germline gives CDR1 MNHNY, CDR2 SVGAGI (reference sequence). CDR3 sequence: CASSTGAYNEQFF. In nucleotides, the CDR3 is TGTGCCAGCAGTACAGGGGCCTACAATGAGCAGTTCTTC.

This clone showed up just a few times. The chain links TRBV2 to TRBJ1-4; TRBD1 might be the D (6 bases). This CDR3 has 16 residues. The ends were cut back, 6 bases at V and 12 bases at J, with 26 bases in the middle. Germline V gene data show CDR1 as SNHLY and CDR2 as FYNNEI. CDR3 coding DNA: TGTGCCAGCAGGGGGTCCGGGACATTCGAATCGATACAACTGTTTTTT. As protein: CASRGSGTFESIQLFF.

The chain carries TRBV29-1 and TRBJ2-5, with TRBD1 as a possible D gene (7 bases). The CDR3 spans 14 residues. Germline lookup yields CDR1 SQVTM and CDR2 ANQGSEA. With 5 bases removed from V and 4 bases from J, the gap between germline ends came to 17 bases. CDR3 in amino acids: CSVCRQGGSETQYF. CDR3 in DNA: TGCAGCGTTTGCCGGCAGGGGGGATCAGAGACCCAGTACTTC.

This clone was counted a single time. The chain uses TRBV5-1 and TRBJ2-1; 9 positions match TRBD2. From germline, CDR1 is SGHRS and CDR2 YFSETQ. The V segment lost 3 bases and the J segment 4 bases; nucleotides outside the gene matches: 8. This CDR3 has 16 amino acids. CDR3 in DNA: TGCGCCAGCAGCTCCTTTAGCGGGGGAGCTTACAATGAGCAGTTCTTC. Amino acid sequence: CASSSFSGGAYNEQFF.

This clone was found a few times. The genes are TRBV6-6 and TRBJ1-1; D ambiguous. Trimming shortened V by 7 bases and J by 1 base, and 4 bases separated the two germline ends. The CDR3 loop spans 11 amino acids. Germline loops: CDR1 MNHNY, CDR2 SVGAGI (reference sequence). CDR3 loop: CASTSNTEAFF. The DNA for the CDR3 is TGTGCCAGCACCTCGAACACTGAAGCTTTCTTT.

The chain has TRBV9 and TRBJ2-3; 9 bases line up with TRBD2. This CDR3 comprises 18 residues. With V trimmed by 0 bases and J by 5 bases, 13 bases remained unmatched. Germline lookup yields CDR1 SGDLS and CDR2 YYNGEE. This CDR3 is CASSVATLGGGAVDTQYF. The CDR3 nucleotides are TGTGCCAGCAGCGTAGCTACTTTGGGCGGGGGGGCTGTAGATACGCAGTATTTT. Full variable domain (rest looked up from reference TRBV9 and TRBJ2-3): DSGVTQTPKHLITATGQRVTLRCSPRSGDLSVYWYQQSLDQGLQFLIQYYNGEERAKGNILERFSAQQFPDLHSELNLSSLELGDSALYFCASSVATLGGGAVDTQYFGPGTRLTVL.